This T cell receptor (beta chain) is drawn from a study of neurological immune-mediated disorders. Study-level results: There were no CDR3 amino acid sequences shared by expanded clones across subjects, a result suggesting private repertoires in all groups.

The junction had 3 bases not matched to a gene; V was cut back by 0 bases and J by 6 bases. The CDR3 has 15 amino acids. Germline V gene lookup returns CDR1 ENHRY and CDR2 SYGVKD. Synthesis of cDNA used 5'RACE (with 10-nucleotide random UMIs). Every sequencing run produced over 170 million TCR-beta sequences, and the sequences from any one run covered 15-18 subjects. TCRdb passed the 5' RACE reads through MiXCR, listing each CDR3 protein once. The sample lists roughly 50,000 distinct CDR3 sequences, approximately 12% occurring once. This clonotype was detected a few times. Its antigen remains unidentified. Stated time point: longitudinal time-point 3. From 2 million PBMCs stored at -80 C, the unsorted libraries were generated.

The TCR was taken from a male donor with HTLV-1-associated myelopathy (HAM/TSP). The material sequenced was PBMCs. V usage is TRBV10-3 and J usage is TRBJ2-1, with 9 positions matching TRBD1. CDR3 protein: CAISESTGGPNEQFF. The CDR3 DNA follows: TGTGCCATCAGTGAGTCGACAGGGGGACCCAATGAGCAGTTCTTC.